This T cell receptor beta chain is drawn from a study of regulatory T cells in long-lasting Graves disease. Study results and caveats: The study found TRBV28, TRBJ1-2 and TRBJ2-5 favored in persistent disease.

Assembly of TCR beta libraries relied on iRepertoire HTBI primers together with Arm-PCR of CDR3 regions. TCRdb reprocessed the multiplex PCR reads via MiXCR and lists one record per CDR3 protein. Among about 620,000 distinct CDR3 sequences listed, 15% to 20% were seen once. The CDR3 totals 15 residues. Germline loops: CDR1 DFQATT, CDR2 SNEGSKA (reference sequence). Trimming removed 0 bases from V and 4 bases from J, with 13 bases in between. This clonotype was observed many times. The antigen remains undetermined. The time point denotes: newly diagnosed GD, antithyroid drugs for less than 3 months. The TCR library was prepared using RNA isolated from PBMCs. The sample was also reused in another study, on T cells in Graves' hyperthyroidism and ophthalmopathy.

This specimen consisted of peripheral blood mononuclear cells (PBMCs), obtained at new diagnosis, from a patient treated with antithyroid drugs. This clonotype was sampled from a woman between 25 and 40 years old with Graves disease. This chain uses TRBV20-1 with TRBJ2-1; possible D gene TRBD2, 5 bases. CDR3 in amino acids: CSARDLAEEYNEQFF. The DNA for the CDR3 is TGCAGTGCTAGAGACCTAGCAGAAGAATACAATGAGCAGTTCTTC.